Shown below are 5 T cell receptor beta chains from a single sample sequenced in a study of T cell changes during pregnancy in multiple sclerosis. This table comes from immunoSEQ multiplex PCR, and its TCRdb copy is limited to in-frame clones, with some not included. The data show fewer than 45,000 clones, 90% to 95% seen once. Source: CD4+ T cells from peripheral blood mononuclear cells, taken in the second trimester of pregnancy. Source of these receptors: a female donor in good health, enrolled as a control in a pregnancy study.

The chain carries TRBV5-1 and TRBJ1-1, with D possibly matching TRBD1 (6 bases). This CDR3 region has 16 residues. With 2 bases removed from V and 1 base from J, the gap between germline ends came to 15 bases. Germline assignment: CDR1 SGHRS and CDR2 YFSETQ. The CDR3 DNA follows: TGCGCCAGCAGCTTCGAGGCAGGGGCCTCGAACACTGAAGCTTTCTTT. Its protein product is CASSFEAGASNTEAFF.

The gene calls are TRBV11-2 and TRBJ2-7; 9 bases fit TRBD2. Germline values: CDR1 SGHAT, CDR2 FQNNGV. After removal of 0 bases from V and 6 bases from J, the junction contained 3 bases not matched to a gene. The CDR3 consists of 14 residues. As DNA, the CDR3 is TGTGCCAGCAGCTTAGAGCCTAGCGGGGCCGAGCAGTACTTC. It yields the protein CASSLEPSGAEQYF.

The CDR3 DNA reads TGTGCCAGTAGTCTCAACGGTTTAGTAGCCAAAAACATTCAGTACTTC. This sequence encodes CASSLNGLVAKNIQYF. The gene calls are TRBV19 and TRBJ2-4; D unresolved. The germline gives CDR1 LNHDA, CDR2 SQIVND (reference sequence). The CDR3 loop spans 16 amino acids. Trimming took 5 bases from V and 0 from J, leaving 14 bases between them.

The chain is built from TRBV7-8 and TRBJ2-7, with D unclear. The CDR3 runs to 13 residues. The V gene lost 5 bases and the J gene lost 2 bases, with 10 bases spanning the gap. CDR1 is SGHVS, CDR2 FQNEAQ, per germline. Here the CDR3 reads CASSRPEAYEQYF. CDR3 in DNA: TGTGCCAGCAGCCGACCCGAGGCCTACGAGCAGTACTTC.

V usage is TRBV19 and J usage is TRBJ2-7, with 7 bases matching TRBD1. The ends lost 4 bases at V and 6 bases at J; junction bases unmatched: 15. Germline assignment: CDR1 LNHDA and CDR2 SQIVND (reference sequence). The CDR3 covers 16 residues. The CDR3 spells CASSTRGLTGKGEQYF. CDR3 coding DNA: TGTGCCAGTAGTACAAGAGGTTTGACAGGGAAAGGCGAGCAGTACTTC.